These T cell receptor beta chains were read from a single sample in a study of blood T cell repertoires in COVID-19. Generated by immunoSEQ multiplex PCR, the TCRdb table keeps only in-frame clones and is missing some. The table has nearly 350,000 clones, 85% to 90% seen once. The sample consisted of peripheral blood. These receptors were taken from a woman aged 45-65 years with COVID-19, enrolled during active disease. The CDR3 runs from the conserved cysteine through the conserved F or W. Fields, in order: V gene, D gene, CDR3 length, clone size, J gene, CDR3 DNA, CDR3 protein. The D gene is left open where the match is weak. For some rows the clone size is stated as once, few or many, or as a class when expanded; others skip it.

>TRBV7-9|NA|12|NA|TRBJ2-1
TGTGCCAGCAGCCGGGACATCAATGAGCAGTTCTTC
CASSRDINEQFF
>TRBV18|NA|14|once|TRBJ1-2
TGTGCCAGCTCACCTTTGGGACAAAACTATGGCTACACCTTC
CASSPLGQNYGYTF
>TRBV11-3|NA|15|NA|TRBJ2-7
TGTGCCAGCAGCTTATCCGAGACAGCAGGCTACGAGCAGTACTTC
CASSLSETAGYEQYF
>TRBV29-1|NA|13|many|TRBJ2-1
TGCAGCGTTGAGGAGGGTATTCACAATGAGCAGTTCTTC
CSVEEGIHNEQFF
>TRBV5-1|TRBD2|18|NA|TRBJ2-2
TGCGCCAGCAGCTTCGGGACTAGCGGGATTCGGCACACCGGGGAGCTGTTTTTT
CASSFGTSGIRHTGELFF
>TRBV5-3|NA|13|few|TRBJ1-1
TGTGCCAGAAGCCAGGTAATGCGCACTGAAGCTTTCTTT
CARSQVMRTEAFF
>TRBV5-1|NA|15|NA|TRBJ1-3
TGCGCCAGCGGGGAACAGGGATACTCTGGAAACACCATATATTTT
CASGEQGYSGNTIYF
>TRBV6-2/TRBV6-3|NA|14|NA|TRBJ2-5
TGTGCCAGCAGTTACAAGTTCGGCCAAGAGACCCAGTACTTC
CASSYKFGQETQYF
>TRBV4-2|NA|15|NA|TRBJ1-1
TGTGCCAGCAGCCCACTTCCGACAGGGAACACTGAAGCTTTCTTT
CASSPLPTGNTEAFF
>TRBV11-3|TRBD2|14|once|TRBJ2-1
TGTGCCAGCAGCTTGCGGGAGGGGAACAATGAGCAGTTCTTC
CASSLREGNNEQFF
>TRBV11-2|TRBD2|15|NA|TRBJ2-1
TGTGCCAGCAGTCCGGGACTAGCGTCCTACAATGAGCAGTTCTTC
CASSPGLASYNEQFF
>TRBV10-3|TRBD2|14|NA|TRBJ2-7
TGTGCCACCGGGGGGAACGGGAGCCCTACGCAGCAGTACTTC
CATGGNGSPTQQYF
>TRBV24-1|TRBD2|16|NA|TRBJ2-1
TGTGCCACCAGTGATTCCGGGACTAGCGGGAGCTATGAGCAGTTCTTC
CATSDSGTSGSYEQFF
>TRBV28|NA|11|NA|TRBJ2-1
TGTGCCAGCCTAGGGACTGTAGAGCAGTTCTTC
CASLGTVEQFF
>TRBV12-3/TRBV12-4|NA|13|NA|TRBJ1-1
TGTGCCAGCATAGACAGCCTGAACACTGAAGCTTTCTTT
CASIDSLNTEAFF
>TRBV5-1|NA|14|NA|TRBJ2-2
TGCGCCAGCAGCTTTCAGGGGGGCACCGGGGAGCTGTTTTTT
CASSFQGGTGELFF
>TRBV20-1|TRBD2|15|once|TRBJ2-1
TGCAGTGCTAGTCCGGTTAGCGGGTCTTACAATGAGCAGTTCTTC
CSASPVSGSYNEQFF
>TRBV6-6|TRBD2|14|NA|TRBJ2-1
TGTGCCAGCGGAGACAGCGGGAGAAACAATGAGCAGTTCTTC
CASGDSGRNNEQFF
>TRBV7-2|NA|15|once|TRBJ1-4
TGTGTCAGCAGCCCCCAACAGGGAACTAATGAAAAACTGTTTTTT
CVSSPQQGTNEKLFF
>TRBV2|TRBD1|15|NA|TRBJ2-1
TGTGCCAGCAGTTCGGACAGGGGCCGCCCCAATGAGCAGTTCTTC
CASSSDRGRPNEQFF
>TRBV30|NA|14|NA|TRBJ2-1
TGTGCCTGGAGTAGGAGGGCTGGGAACAATGAGCAGTTCTTC
CAWSRRAGNNEQFF
>TRBV3-1/TRBV3-2|NA|16|NA|TRBJ1-2
TGTGCCAGCAGCCAAGATTGGCGTCTACTTGCGGGAGGCTACACCTTC
CASSQDWRLLAGGYTF
>TRBV6-2/TRBV6-3|TRBD2|15|NA|TRBJ2-1
TGTGCCAGCAGCCCCGGGGGAGCGGGGTACAATGAGCAGTTCTTC
CASSPGGAGYNEQFF
>TRBV24-1|TRBD1|14|NA|TRBJ1-2
TGTGCCACCAGTGATCCAGGACAGGGAGGTGGCTACACCTTC
CATSDPGQGGGYTF
>TRBV19|NA|17|NA|TRBJ2-1
TGTGCCAGTAGTATAGATGGGACTTCTAGCTCCTACAATGAGCAGTTCTTC
CASSIDGTSSSYNEQFF